These 13 T cell receptor beta chains were sequenced from one sample in a study of T cell repertoires in ileal Crohn's disease. Generated by immunoSEQ multiplex PCR, the TCRdb table keeps only in-frame clones and is missing some. Here the sample spans 8,500 to 13,000 clones, about 80% being singletons. The time point: neoterminal ileum biopsy at postoperative endoscopy, about 6 months after surgery. The sample consisted of ileal tissue. Every receptor here comes from an adult with Crohn's disease.

V and J are TRBV2 and TRBJ1-4; D is undetermined. CDR3 length: 12 residues. The germline V gene encodes CDR1 SNHLY and CDR2 FYNNEI. V was cut by 10 bases and J by 4 bases, with 10 bases left in between. The CDR3 protein is CATARGNEKLFF. The CDR3 DNA reads TGTGCCACCGCTCGGGGTAATGAAAAACTGTTTTTT.

This clone is deemed medium-sized. V and J are TRBV7-9 and TRBJ2-7; 9 bases agree with TRBD1. J gave up 5 bases and V 5 bases, and 4 bases lay outside the gene matches. From germline, CDR1 is SEHNR and CDR2 FQNEAQ (reference sequence). The CDR3 length is 13 residues. In DNA form, the CDR3 reads TGTGCCAGCAGCAGGACAGGGGTCCACGAGCAGTACTTC. Its protein is CASSRTGVHEQYF. Combining the CDR3 with reference TRBV7-9 and TRBJ2-7 gives the whole variable domain DTGVSQNPRHKITKRGQNVTFRCDPISEHNRLYWYRQTLGQGPEFLTYFQNEAQLEKSRLLSDRFSAERPKGSFSTLEIQRTEQGDSAMYLCASSRTGVHEQYFGPGTRLTVT.

The V gene is TRBV2, the J gene TRBJ2-5, with a tentative D call TRBD2 (5 bases). CDR3 length: 13 amino acids. With 5 bases removed from V and 5 bases from J, the gap between germline ends came to 12 bases. The germline V gene has CDR1 SNHLY and CDR2 FYNNEI. As DNA, the CDR3 is TGTGCCAGCAGTTATTCCCGAGGGGAGACCCAGTACTTC. Protein sequence: CASSYSRGETQYF.

V is TRBV6-1 and J is TRBJ1-1; TRBD1 matches at 10 bases. With V trimmed by 6 bases and J by 0 bases, 4 bases remained unmatched. The CDR3 covers 15 residues. Germline-derived CDR1 and CDR2 are MNHNS and SASEGT. CDR3 sequence (DNA): TGTGCCAGCAGGGGACAGGGGTTGGTGAACACTGAAGCTTTCTTT. It specifies CASRGQGLVNTEAFF.

The rearrangement joins TRBV19 to TRBJ2-5, with a possible D match to TRBD1 (6 bases). The CDR3 runs to 12 residues. The germline V gene has CDR1 LNHDA and CDR2 SQIVND (reference sequence). V dropped 8 bases and J dropped 4 bases, with 11 bases sitting between them. CDR3 sequence (DNA): TGTGCCAGTTCAGGGGTCGCAGAGACCCAGTACTTC. It specifies CASSGVAETQYF.

This chain links TRBV29-1 with TRBJ1-1, with D perhaps matching TRBD1 (5 bases). Germline values: CDR1 SQVTM, CDR2 ANQGSEA. V was shortened by 6 bases and J by 4 bases, with 21 bases between the two germline ends. The CDR3 is made up of 15 amino acids. For the CDR3, the DNA is TGCAGCGTCCGGGCCCCCGGGAGCCAGGGCACTGAAGCTTTCTTT. This gives the protein CSVRAPGSQGTEAFF.

The chain has TRBV6-4 and TRBJ2-1, with 7 nucleotides matching TRBD2. Germline V gene lookup returns CDR1 MRHNA and CDR2 SNTAGT. The V gene end was trimmed by 0 bases and the J gene end by 7 bases; junction bases not matched to a gene: 9. The CDR3 sequence is 16 residues long. CDR3: CASSDSASGPTNEQFF. The CDR3 DNA sequence: TGTGCCAGCAGTGACTCGGCTAGCGGCCCGACAAATGAGCAGTTCTTC.

This chain connects TRBV7-2 to TRBJ2-1; D perhaps matches TRBD2 (6 bases). This CDR3 has 14 amino acids. Deletions cut 1 base from V and 6 bases from J, with 10 bases between. CDR1 SGHTA and CDR2 FQGNSA come from the germline V gene. In DNA, the CDR3 is TGTGCCAGCAGCTTAGGCCCAGCGGGCAATGAGCAGTTCTTC. Its translation: CASSLGPAGNEQFF.

As regards this clone: One end of the junction fails to match germline, which may point to a read error. The chain recombines TRBV6-6 with TRBJ2-1; TRBD2 aligns across 11 bases. The CDR3 contains 15 residues. Germline-derived CDR1 and CDR2 are MNHNY and SVGAGI (reference sequence). The CDR3 spells CASSSSGGTYSEQFF. The CDR3 DNA sequence: TGTGCCAGCAGTTCTAGCGGGGGGACATACAGTGAGCAGTTCTTC.

Here the CDR3 reads CASSPGGLYNEQFF. CDR3 DNA: TGTGCCAGCAGCCCCGGAGGGTTGTATAATGAGCAGTTCTTC. The chain employs TRBV6-6 and TRBJ2-1; possibly TRBD2 for D (6 bases). The germline CDR1 and CDR2 sequences are MNHNY and SVGAGI (reference sequence). The CDR3 is 14 amino acids. V was shortened by 6 bases and J by 7 bases, with 16 bases between the two germline ends.

The V and J genes are TRBV18 and TRBJ2-1; 10 bases are shared with TRBD1. Germline CDR1 reads KGHSH; CDR2 reads LQKENI. The CDR3 is 15 residues long. V was clipped by 6 bases and J by 11 bases; unmatched bases: 13. CDR3: CASSLPGQGFVKQFF. The CDR3 DNA sequence: TGTGCCAGCTCGCTTCCGGGACAGGGGTTCGTCAAGCAGTTCTTC. The whole variable domain, filled in from reference TRBV18 and TRBJ2-1, reads NAGVMQNPRHLVRRRGQEARLRCSPMKGHSHVYWYRQLPEEGLKFMVYLQKENIIDESGMPKERFSAEFPKEGPSILRIQQVVRGDSAAYFCASSLPGQGFVKQFFGPGTRLTVL.

The rearrangement links TRBV4-3 to TRBJ2-6, with D possibly matching TRBD1 (6 bases). Per germline, CDR1 LGHNA and CDR2 YSLEER. The CDR3 is made up of 16 amino acids. Trimming shortened V by 0 bases and J by 2 bases, and 8 bases separated the two germline ends. The CDR3 here is CASSQDRGAGANVLTF. The CDR3 DNA follows: TGCGCCAGCAGCCAAGACAGGGGAGCTGGGGCCAACGTCCTGACTTTC.

The rearrangement joins TRBV19 to TRBJ2-2; weak D call: TRBD2 (6 bases). Germline CDR1 and CDR2: LNHDA and SQIVND (reference sequence). The CDR3 loop spans 15 amino acids. The ends were cut back, 3 bases at V and 3 bases at J, with 11 bases in the middle. The CDR3 is CASSIRTTDTGELFF. The CDR3 nucleotides are TGTGCCAGTAGTATCCGGACTACCGACACCGGGGAGCTGTTTTTT.